Reported below is one T cell receptor (beta chain). Only in-frame clones appear in the TCRdb table, and some are missing; sequencing was by immunoSEQ multiplex PCR. The profile shows around 69,000 clones, around 97% of them singletons. The junction had 15 bases not matched to a gene; V was cut back by 5 bases and J by 8 bases. This CDR3 has 16 amino acids. Looked up from germline, CDR1 is MNHEY and CDR2 is SMNVEV (reference sequence). This sample stems from a study of technical replicates of blood from a handful of donors. What was sequenced was T cells isolated from PBMCs. The chain has TRBV27 and TRBJ2-4; 7 nucleotides agree with TRBD2. This TCR was sampled from a human donor in good health. CDR3 in DNA: TGTGCCAGCAGTCCCACGCCATGGGAGGGGAGTTACATTCAGTACTTC. It codes for CASSPTPWEGSYIQYF.